This T cell receptor beta chain is from a study of OX40 agonist ivuxolimab in advanced cancers. With respect to the entire study: Ivuxolimab, which targeted the costimulatory receptor OX40 (CD134), was an agonistic, fully human IgG2 monoclonal antibody. The point of sequencing TCRbeta in the periphery was to test whether ivuxolimab changed TCR sequence diversity and drove clonal T-cell expansion. Intravenous ivuxolimab was administered to patients every 2 weeks at six dose levels: 0.01, 0.1, 0.3, 1.5, 3 and 10 mg/kg. The monotherapy dose-escalation portion (N ≈ 56 patients) of the phase I ivuxolimab trial is reported in the paper. Partial responses were achieved by three dose-escalation patients, of whom one had hepatocellular carcinoma and two had cutaneous melanoma. Patients were allowed to have had prior anti-PD-1, anti-PD-L1 or anti-CTLA-4 therapy, and approximately 40% of the dose-escalation patients had been treated with checkpoint inhibitors. Of the approximately 50 dose-escalation patients, hepatocellular carcinoma was present in around 19, melanoma in roughly 15, renal cell carcinoma in 9 and head and neck cancer in 9. In the dose-escalation cohort, around four fifths of patients were male, and the mean age was approximately 64 years, with a range of about 23 to 90.

The investigation overall reported the following: Partial responders in the 0.1-3.0 mg/kg groups had among the lowest normalized peripheral clonal expansion, especially among CD8+ T cells. At doses from 0.1 to 3.0 mg/kg, clonal expansion was seen in both CD4+ and CD8+ blood T cells between baseline and week 6. Low levels of normalized T-cell clonal expansion were also seen in some nonresponding patients. After ivuxolimab, more expanded clones were found on average in CD8+ T cells than in CD4+ T cells. The antigen specificity of the clonally expanded peripheral T cells was not determined.

The trial excluded patients who had a history of autoimmune disease or who were on systemic immunosuppression. Peripheral blood for TCR sequencing was drawn from every dose cohort at baseline, at cycle 4 day 1 and at cycle 7 day 1. Samples came from an open-label, multicenter, first-in-human phase I dose-escalation trial of ivuxolimab. The trial enrolled adults with locally advanced or metastatic head and neck squamous cell, hepatocellular, melanoma or renal cell carcinoma. CD4+ and CD8+ T cells were sorted separately from peripheral blood before TCR sequencing. Turning to this clone: The antigen it recognizes is unknown. The record has no base qualities; no much larger clone is one base away.

For this chain, trimming is 4 bases at the V end and 3 bases at the J end, and the number of junction bases without a gene match is 7. Including cysteine and phenylalanine, the CDR3 has 16 amino acids. The only DNA kept is the CDR3, 48 bases in frame from the first base. Per the germline V gene, SGHRS is the CDR1 and YFSETQ is the CDR2. To sequence the TCRbeta CDR3 region, genomic DNA was isolated from the sorted cells. The immunoSEQ Assay was used for sequencing of TCRbeta CDR3 regions. TCRdb holds this immuneACCESS table with in-frame rearrangements only. Some clones are missing; in checked studies, unresolved V genes explain under half, and the rest has no known cause. The table for this sample lists tens of thousands of clones; more than 70% of them were counted only once. The ten most abundant clones make up roughly 25% of the sample.

The material was CD4+ or CD8+ T cells sorted from blood, obtained in a trial of the OX40 agonist ivuxolimab. The chain is made from TRBV5-1 and TRBJ2-2; a stretch of 9 junction bases matches TRBD2. The receptor was derived from an adult with an advanced solid tumor such as melanoma, head and neck, liver or kidney cancer. CDR3 sequence: CASSLGTSQHTGELFF. The nucleotide sequence reads TGCGCCAGCAGCCTCGGGACTAGCCAACACACCGGGGAGCTGTTTTTT.